This note documents a single T cell receptor (beta chain) sequence. This sample stems from a study of blood T cell repertoires in COVID-19. On the study more broadly: Sites across the United States, Italy and Spain contributed samples from acute and convalescent COVID-19.

This table comes from immunoSEQ multiplex PCR, and its TCRdb copy is limited to in-frame clones, with some not included. The sample has about 280,000 clones, 70% to 90% seen once; the top ten hold almost 9.5%. Per the germline V gene, CDR1 is MGHRA and CDR2 is YSYEKL. This CDR3 is 15 amino acids long. The ends lost 1 base at V and 3 bases at J; junction bases unmatched: 1. The sequenced sample was peripheral blood. The origin of this receptor is a man aged 18 to 35 with active or convalescent COVID-19. The J gene is TRBJ1-1, the V gene TRBV4-1; 11 bases map to TRBD1. In DNA, the CDR3 is TGCGCCAGCAGCCAAGGGACAGGGGGCGACACTGAAGCTTTCTTT. Translation gives CASSQGTGGDTEAFF.